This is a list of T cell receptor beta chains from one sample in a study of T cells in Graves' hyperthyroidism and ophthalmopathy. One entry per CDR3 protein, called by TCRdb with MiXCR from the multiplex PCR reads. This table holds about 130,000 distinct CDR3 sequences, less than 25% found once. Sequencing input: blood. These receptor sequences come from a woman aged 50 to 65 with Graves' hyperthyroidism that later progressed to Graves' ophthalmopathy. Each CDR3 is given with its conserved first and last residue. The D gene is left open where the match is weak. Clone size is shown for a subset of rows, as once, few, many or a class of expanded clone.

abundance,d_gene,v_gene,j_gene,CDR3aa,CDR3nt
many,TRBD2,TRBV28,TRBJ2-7,CASSLTSGTRYEQYF,TGTGCCAGCAGTTTGACTAGCGGGACTCGCTACGAGCAGTACTTC
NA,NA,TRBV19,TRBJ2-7,CASSGEPGHPYEQYF,TGTGCCAGTAGTGGTGAACCGGGACATCCCTACGAGCAGTACTTC
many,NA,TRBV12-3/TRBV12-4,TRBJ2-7,CASRNYPGPQYF,TGTGCCAGCAGGAACTATCCGGGACCGCAGTACTTC
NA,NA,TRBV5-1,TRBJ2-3,CASSSMSGTDTQYF,TGCGCCAGCAGCTCGATGAGCGGCACAGATACGCAGTATTTT
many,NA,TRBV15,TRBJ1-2,CATSVELDSNYGYTF,TGTGCCACCAGCGTAGAGCTAGATTCTAACTATGGCTACACCTTC
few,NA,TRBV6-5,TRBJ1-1,CASSYLGGGGAFF,TGTGCCAGCAGTTACCTCGGGGGGGGTGGTGCTTTCTTT
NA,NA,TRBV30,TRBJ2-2,CAWSVGRNGGELFF,TGTGCCTGGAGTGTTGGGCGCAATGGGGGGGAGCTGTTTTTT
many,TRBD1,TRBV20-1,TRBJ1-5,CSAPRQGNQPQHF,TGCAGTGCTCCTCGACAGGGGAATCAGCCCCAGCATTTT
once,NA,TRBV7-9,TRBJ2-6,CASSRERTGSGANVLTF,TGTGCCAGCAGCCGAGAGAGGACTGGGTCTGGGGCCAACGTCCTGACTTTC
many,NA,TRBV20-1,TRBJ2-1,CSARDRRGSSYNEQFF,TGCAGTGCTAGAGATCGCAGGGGATCCTCCTACAATGAGCAGTTCTTC
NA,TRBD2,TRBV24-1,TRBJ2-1,CATSDESGSYNEQFF,TGTGCCACCAGTGATGAGAGCGGGAGCTACAATGAGCAGTTCTTC
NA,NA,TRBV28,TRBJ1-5,CASSPLGQPQHF,TGTGCCAGCAGTCCCCTCGGGCAGCCCCAGCATTTT
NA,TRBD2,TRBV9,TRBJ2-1,CASRSRREREVYEQFF,TGTGCCAGCAGATCCCGAAGAGAGCGGGAGGTCTATGAGCAGTTCTTC
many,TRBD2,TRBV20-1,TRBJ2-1,CSASFGRASNEQFF,TGCAGTGCTAGTTTCGGGAGGGCCAGTAATGAGCAGTTCTTC
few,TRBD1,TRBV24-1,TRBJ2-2,CATSDAGTVNTGELFF,TGTGCCACCAGTGATGCCGGGACAGTAAACACCGGGGAGCTGTTTTTT
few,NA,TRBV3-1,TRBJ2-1,CASSQNGAGSSYNEQFF,TGTGCCAGCAGCCAAAATGGGGCGGGAAGCTCCTACAATGAGCAGTTCTTC
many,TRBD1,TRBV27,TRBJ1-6,CASSLLQGGVDSPLHF,TGTGCCAGCAGTTTACTACAGGGGGGCGTTGATTCACCCCTCCACTTT
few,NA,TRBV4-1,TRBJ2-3,CASSQGTKSTDTQYF,TGCGCCAGCAGCCAAGGCACTAAGAGCACAGATACGCAGTATTTT
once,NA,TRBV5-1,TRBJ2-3,CASSIGAGVADTQYF,TGCGCCAGCTCCATCGGGGCAGGGGTGGCAGATACGCAGTATTTT
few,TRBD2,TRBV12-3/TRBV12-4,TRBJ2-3,CASRHGLAGRTQYF,TGTGCCAGCAGACACGGACTAGCGGGCCGTACGCAGTATTTT
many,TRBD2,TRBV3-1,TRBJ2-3,CASSQRSGKNTQYF,TGTGCCAGCAGCCAGCGAAGCGGGAAAAATACGCAGTATTTT
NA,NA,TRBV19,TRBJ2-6,CASSIKGTSRSGANVLTF,TGTGCCAGTAGTATAAAGGGGACATCCCGCTCTGGGGCCAACGTCCTGACTTTC
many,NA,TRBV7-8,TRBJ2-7,CASSLDGYPSAEQYF,TGTGCCAGCAGCTTAGATGGCTACCCCTCGGCCGAGCAGTACTTC
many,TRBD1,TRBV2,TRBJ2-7,CASSEQTGGFPYEQYF,TGTGCCAGCAGTGAACAGACAGGGGGCTTTCCGTACGAGCAGTACTTC
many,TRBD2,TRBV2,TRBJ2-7,CASSETTSGSLLGSYEQYF,TGTGCCAGCAGTGAAACGACTAGCGGGAGTCTTTTGGGTTCCTACGAGCAGTACTTC
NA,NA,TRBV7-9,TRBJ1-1,CASSLGTTVNTEAFF,TGTGCCAGCAGCTTAGGGACGACAGTGAACACTGAAGCTTTCTTT
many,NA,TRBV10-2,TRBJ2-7,CASRGDGRDVREQYF,TGCGCCAGCAGGGGAGACGGACGGGATGTAAGGGAGCAGTACTTC
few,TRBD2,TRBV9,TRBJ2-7,CASSLRSSGDYEQYF,TGTGCCAGCAGCCTCAGGTCTAGCGGGGACTACGAGCAGTACTTC
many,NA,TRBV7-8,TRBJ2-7,CASSLGQSEQYF,TGTGCCAGCAGCTTAGGACAGTCCGAGCAGTACTTC
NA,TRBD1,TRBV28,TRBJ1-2,CASSIQGYGTGGGYTF,TGTGCCAGCAGCATACAGGGGTATGGGACAGGGGGTGGCTACACCTTC
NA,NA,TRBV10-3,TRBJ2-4,CAIGREHGENIQYF,TGTGCCATAGGCCGGGAACACGGGGAAAACATTCAGTACTTC
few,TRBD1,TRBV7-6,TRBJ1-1,CASSLVGQGSMNTEAFF,TGTGCCAGCAGCTTAGTGGGACAGGGATCCATGAACACTGAAGCTTTCTTT
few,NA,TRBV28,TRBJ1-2,CASSLVLGGYTF,TGTGCCAGCAGTTTAGTACTGGGAGGCTACACCTTC
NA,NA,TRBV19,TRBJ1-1,CASTSWAAGGEAFF,TGTGCCAGTACCTCGTGGGCGGCCGGGGGTGAAGCTTTCTTT
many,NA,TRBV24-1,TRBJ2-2,CATSDSGQTTGELFF,TGTGCCACCAGTGACTCGGGACAAACAACCGGGGAGCTGTTTTTT
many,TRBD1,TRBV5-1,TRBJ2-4,CASSIGQGFNIQYF,TGCGCCAGCAGCATAGGACAGGGGTTTAACATTCAGTACTTC
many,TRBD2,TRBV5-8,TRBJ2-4,CASSLRTSGNNIQYF,TGTGCCAGCAGCCTGAGGACTAGCGGGAATAACATTCAGTACTTC
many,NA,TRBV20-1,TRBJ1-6,CSARVSGRDSPLHF,TGCAGTGCTAGAGTTTCGGGGCGGGATTCACCCCTCCACTTT
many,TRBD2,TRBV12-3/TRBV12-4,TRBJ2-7,CASRGSGSSYEQYF,TGTGCCAGCCGCGGGAGCGGGAGCTCCTACGAGCAGTACTTC
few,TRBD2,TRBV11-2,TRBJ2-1,CASRKNLGLAVFF,TGTGCCAGCAGAAAAAACCTTGGACTAGCCGTGTTCTTC
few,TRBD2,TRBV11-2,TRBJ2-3,CASSFLGGGSTDTQYF,TGTGCCAGCAGCTTCCTGGGGGGAGGGAGCACAGATACGCAGTATTTT
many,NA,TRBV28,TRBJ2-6,CASRPGGPNVLTF,TGTGCCAGCCGACCCGGCGGTCCCAACGTCCTGACTTTC
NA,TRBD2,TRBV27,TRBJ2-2,CASSSSGTSGRYNTGELFF,TGTGCCAGCAGTTCATCCGGGACTAGCGGGAGGTATAACACCGGGGAGCTGTTTTTT
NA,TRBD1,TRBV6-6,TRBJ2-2,CASSPDRGHTGELFF,TGTGCCAGCAGTCCGGACAGGGGGCACACCGGGGAGCTGTTTTTT
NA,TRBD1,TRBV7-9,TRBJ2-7,CASSSGQGIYEQYF,TGTGCCAGCAGCTCGGGACAGGGCATCTACGAGCAGTACTTC
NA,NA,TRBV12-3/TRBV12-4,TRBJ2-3,CASSSWPFTDTQYF,TGTGCCAGCAGTTCGTGGCCGTTCACAGATACGCAGTATTTT
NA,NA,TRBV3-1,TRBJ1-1,CASSQGQSVNTEAFF,TGTGCCAGCAGCCAAGGACAGTCCGTGAACACTGAAGCTTTCTTT
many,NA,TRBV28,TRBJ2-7,CASRTRAHGEQYF,TGTGCCAGCAGAACACGGGCTCACGGCGAGCAGTACTTC
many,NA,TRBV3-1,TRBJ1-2,CASSPLGRGGKDYGYTF,TGTGCCAGCAGCCCCCTAGGGAGGGGCGGAAAAGACTATGGCTACACCTTC
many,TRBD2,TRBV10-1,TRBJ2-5,CASSESLAGREETQYF,TGCGCCAGCAGTGAGTCGCTAGCGGGGAGGGAAGAGACCCAGTACTTC
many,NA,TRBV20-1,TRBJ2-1,CSARDFGTPVNEQFF,TGCAGTGCTAGAGATTTTGGGACCCCCGTGAATGAGCAGTTCTTC
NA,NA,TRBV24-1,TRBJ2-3,CATSTGRAPTDTQYF,TGTGCCACCAGTACCGGGCGGGCCCCCACAGATACGCAGTATTTT
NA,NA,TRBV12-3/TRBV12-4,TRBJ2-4,CASSPRQGNIQYF,TGTGCCAGCAGTCCGCGCCAGGGGAACATTCAGTACTTC
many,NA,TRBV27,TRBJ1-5,CASRGGTGQPQHF,TGTGCCAGCAGAGGAGGGACGGGGCAGCCCCAGCATTTT
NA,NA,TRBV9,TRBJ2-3,CASSALQGGVDTQYF,TGTGCCAGCAGCGCCCTCCAGGGGGGAGTAGATACGCAGTATTTT
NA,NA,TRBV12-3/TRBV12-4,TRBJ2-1,CASNRRNEQFF,TGTGCCAGCAATCGACGCAATGAGCAGTTCTTC
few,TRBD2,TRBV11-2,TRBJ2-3,CASSPWGGVQYF,TGTGCCAGCAGCCCCTGGGGGGGAGTCCAGTATTTT